This TCR beta chain came from a study of blood T cell repertoires in COVID-19. The overall study: The United States, Italy and Spain supplied acute and convalescent COVID-19 samples. PBMCs, B-cell-depleted T cells, or T cells were the source of the cDNA or gDNA that made up the material.

The V segment lost 3 bases and the J segment 1 base; nucleotides outside the gene matches: 14. Germline CDR1 is SGHDN and CDR2 is FVKESK. The CDR3 runs 18 residues. In the authors' methods: Amplification from reference gene primers served as the basis for estimated nucleated cell counts. Profiled with immunoSEQ multiplex PCR; TCRdb holds only in-frame clones, not every one. D and trimming come from the DNA, and the V and J calls and clone size come from that table. In the table there are around 100,000 clones, 75% to 90% of which are singletons. The chain couples TRBV14 to TRBJ2-7; 8 bases align to TRBD2. The sequenced material came from peripheral blood. The receptor's source is a man aged 60 to 75 with acute or convalescent COVID-19. CDR3 nucleotide sequence: TGTGCCAGCAGCCAGCCCGCCCGGGCCAGCGGGAGTTCCTACGAGCAGTACTTC. Encoded protein: CASSQPARASGSSYEQYF. The variable domain in full, completed from reference TRBV14 and TRBJ2-7, reads EAGVTQFPSHSVIEKGQTVTLRCDPISGHDNLYWYRRVMGKEIKFLLHFVKESKQDESGMPNNRFLAERTGGTYSTLKVQPAELEDSGVYFCASSQPARASGSSYEQYFGPGTRLTVT.